This TCR beta chain appears in the sequencing data of a study of cytomegalovirus exposure and HLA in healthy donors. Germline CDR1 reads MNHEY; CDR2 reads SVGAGI. Deletions cut 6 bases from V and 2 bases from J, with 14 bases between. CDR3 size: 15 residues. The PCR contained 60 Vbeta and 13 Jbeta primers. Libraries were prepared by immunoSEQ multiplex PCR; TCRdb keeps only in-frame clonotypes and omits some of them. The sample includes 30,000 to 35,000 clones. J is TRBJ1-5 and V is TRBV6-5; D remains unclear. The sample consisted of PBMCs. This TCR was recovered from a middle-aged woman in good health and CMV-seropositive. The CDR3 reads CASSRGGRGNQPQHF. CDR3 in DNA: TGTGCCAGCAGCCGCGGAGGAAGGGGCAATCAGCCCCAGCATTTT.